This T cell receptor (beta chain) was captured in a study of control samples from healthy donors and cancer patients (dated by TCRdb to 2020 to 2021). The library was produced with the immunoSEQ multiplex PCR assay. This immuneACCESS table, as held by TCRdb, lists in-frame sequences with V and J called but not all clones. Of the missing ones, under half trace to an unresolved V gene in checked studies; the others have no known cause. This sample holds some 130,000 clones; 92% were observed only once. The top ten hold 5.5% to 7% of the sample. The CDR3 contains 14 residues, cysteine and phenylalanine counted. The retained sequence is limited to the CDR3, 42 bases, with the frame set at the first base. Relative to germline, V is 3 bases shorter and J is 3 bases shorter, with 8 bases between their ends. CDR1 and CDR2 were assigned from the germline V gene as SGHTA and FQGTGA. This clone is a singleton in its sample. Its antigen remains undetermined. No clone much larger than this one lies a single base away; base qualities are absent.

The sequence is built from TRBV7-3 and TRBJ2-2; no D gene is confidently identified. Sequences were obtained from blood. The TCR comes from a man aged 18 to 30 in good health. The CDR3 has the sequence CASSFRRHTGELFF. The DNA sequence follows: TGTGCCAGCAGCTTCAGGCGGCACACCGGGGAGCTGTTTTTT. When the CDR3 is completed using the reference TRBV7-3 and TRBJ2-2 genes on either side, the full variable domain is GAGVSQTPSNKVTEKGKYVELRCDPISGHTALYWYRQSLGQGPEFLIYFQGTGAADDSGLPNDRFFAVRPEGSVSTLKIQRTERGDSAVYLCASSFRRHTGELFFGEGSRLTVL.